This T cell receptor (beta chain) was retrieved from a study of T cell repertoires in cytomegalovirus infection. Study-wide background: Carrying CMV and the relevant HLA type showed in public TCR beta signatures.

TCRdb itself ran the reads through MiXCR, one entry per CDR3 protein. The sample shows 510,000 or so distinct CDR3 sequences, 26% of them seen only once. Germline lookup yields CDR1 SGHTA and CDR2 FQGNSA. V lost 4 bases and J 8 bases, leaving 14 bases between the germline ends. CDR3 size: 13 residues. This clonotype was observed many times. Sequencing was performed on PBMCs. The chain employs TRBV7-2 and TRBJ1-1; D not certain. The receptor comes from a human donor in good health (CMV status not recorded). Some clones in this sample may be carry-over from other donors' samples. The CDR3 DNA is TGTGCCAGCAGCTCTGACACATACTCGGAAGCTTTCTTT. This codes for CASSSDTYSEAFF.